This TCR beta chain originates from a study of blood T cell repertoires in COVID-19. Study as a whole: PBMCs, B-cell-depleted T cells, or T cells were the source of the cDNA or gDNA that made up the material.

Assay used: immunoSEQ multiplex PCR; TCRdb lists only in-frame clones, some missing. The repertoire holds 150,000 to 200,000 clones, with around 76% as singletons. The germline V gene encodes CDR1 SGHVS and CDR2 FNYEAQ. Trimming cost V 5 bases and J 3 bases, with 16 bases left between them. This CDR3 has 15 residues. The material sequenced was peripheral blood. The sequence was obtained from a woman aged 45-65 years with active or convalescent COVID-19. This rearrangement joins TRBV7-6 to TRBJ1-1; D is unresolved. The CDR3 spells CASSPGVRVDTEAFF. The CDR3 DNA sequence: TGTGCCAGCAGCCCTGGAGTCCGGGTGGACACTGAAGCTTTCTTT.